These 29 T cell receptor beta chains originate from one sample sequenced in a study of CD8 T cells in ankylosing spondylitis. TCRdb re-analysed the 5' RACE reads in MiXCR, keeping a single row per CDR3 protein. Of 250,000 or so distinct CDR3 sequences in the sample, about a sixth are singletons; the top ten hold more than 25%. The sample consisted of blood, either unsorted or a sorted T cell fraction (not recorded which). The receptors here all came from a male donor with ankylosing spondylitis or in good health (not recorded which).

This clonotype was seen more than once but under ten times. In DNA, the CDR3 is TGTGCCAGCAGTTTATTGGGGGACAGGGGGTACGAGCAGTACTTC. It yields the protein CASSLLGDRGYEQYF. V is TRBV27 and J is TRBJ2-7; 11 bases agree with TRBD1. The trim removed 1 base at V and 4 bases at J, leaving 3 bases unmatched. From germline, CDR1 is MNHEY and CDR2 SMNVEV (reference sequence). The CDR3 loop spans 15 amino acids.

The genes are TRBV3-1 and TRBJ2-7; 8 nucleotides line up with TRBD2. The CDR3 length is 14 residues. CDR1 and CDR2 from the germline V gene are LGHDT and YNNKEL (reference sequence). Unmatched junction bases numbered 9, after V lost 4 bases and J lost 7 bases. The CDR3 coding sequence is TGTGCCAGCAGCCCCGGGAGTCCGGGGGGGGAGCAGTACTTC. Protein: CASSPGSPGGEQYF.

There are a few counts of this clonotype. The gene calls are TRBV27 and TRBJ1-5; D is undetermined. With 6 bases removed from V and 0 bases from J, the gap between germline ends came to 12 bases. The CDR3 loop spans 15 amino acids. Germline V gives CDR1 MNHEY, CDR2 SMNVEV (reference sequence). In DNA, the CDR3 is TGTGCCAGCAGCCCGAACGGTTATAGCAATCAGCCCCAGCATTTT. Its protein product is CASSPNGYSNQPQHF.

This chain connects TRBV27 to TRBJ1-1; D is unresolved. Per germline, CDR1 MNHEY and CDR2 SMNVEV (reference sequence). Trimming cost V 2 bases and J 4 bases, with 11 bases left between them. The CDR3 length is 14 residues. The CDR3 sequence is CASSLIGWSTEAFF. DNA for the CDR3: TGTGCCAGCAGTTTAATAGGGTGGAGCACTGAAGCTTTCTTT.

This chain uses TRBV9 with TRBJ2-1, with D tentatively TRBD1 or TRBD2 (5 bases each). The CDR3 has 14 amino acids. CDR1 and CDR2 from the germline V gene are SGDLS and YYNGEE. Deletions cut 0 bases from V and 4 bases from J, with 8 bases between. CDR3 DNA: TGTGCCAGCAGCGTAGGAGGGGCTTACAATGAGCAGTTCTTC. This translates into CASSVGGAYNEQFF.

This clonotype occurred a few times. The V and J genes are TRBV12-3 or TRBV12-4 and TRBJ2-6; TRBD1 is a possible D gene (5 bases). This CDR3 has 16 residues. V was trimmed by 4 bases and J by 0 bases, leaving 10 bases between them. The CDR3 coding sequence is TGTGCCAGCAGTTCCCTAGACAGCTCTGGGGCCAACGTCCTGACTTTC. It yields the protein CASSSLDSSGANVLTF.

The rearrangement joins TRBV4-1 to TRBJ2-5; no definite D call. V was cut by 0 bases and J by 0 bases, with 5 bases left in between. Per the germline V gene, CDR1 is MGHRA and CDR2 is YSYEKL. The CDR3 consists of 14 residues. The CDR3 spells CASSQERYQETQYF. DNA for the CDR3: TGCGCCAGCAGCCAAGAGAGGTACCAAGAGACCCAGTACTTC.

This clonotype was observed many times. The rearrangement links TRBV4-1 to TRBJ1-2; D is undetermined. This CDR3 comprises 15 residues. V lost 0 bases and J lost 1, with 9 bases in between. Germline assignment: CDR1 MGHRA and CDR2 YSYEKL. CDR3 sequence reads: CASSQDPSRNYGYTF. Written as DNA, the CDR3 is TGCGCCAGCAGCCAAGATCCATCCCGTAACTATGGCTACACCTTC.

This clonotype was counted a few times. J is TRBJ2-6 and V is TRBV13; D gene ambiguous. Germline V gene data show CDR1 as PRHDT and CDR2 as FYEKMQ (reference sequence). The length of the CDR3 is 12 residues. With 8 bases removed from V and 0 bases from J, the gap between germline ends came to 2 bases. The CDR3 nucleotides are TGTGCCAGCCTCTCTGGGGCCAACGTCCTGACTTTC. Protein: CASLSGANVLTF.

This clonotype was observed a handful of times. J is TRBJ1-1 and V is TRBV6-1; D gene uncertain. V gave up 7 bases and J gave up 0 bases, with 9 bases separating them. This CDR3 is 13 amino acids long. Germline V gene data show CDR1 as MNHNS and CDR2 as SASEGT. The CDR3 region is CASKEFLNTEAFF. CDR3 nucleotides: TGTGCCAGCAAGGAGTTCTTGAACACTGAAGCTTTCTTT.

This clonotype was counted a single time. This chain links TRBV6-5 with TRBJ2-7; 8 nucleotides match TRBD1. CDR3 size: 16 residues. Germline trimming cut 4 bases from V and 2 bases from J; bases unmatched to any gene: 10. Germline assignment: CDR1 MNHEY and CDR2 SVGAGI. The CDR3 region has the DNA TGTGCCAGCAGTTTCGACCCCGGGACAGGACCCTACGAGCAGTACTTC. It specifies CASSFDPGTGPYEQYF.

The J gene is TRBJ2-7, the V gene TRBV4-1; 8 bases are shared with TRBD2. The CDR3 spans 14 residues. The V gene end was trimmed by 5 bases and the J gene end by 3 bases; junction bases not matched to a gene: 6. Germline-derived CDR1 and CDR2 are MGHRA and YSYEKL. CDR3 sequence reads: CASSSGTSRYEQYF. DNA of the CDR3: TGCGCCAGCAGCTCCGGGACTAGTCGCTACGAGCAGTACTTC.

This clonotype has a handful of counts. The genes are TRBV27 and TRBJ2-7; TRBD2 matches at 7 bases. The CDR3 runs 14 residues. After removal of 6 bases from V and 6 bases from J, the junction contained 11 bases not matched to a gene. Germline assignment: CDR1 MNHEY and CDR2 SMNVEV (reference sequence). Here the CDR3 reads CASSTGLVKREQYF. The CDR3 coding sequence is TGTGCCAGCAGCACCGGACTAGTAAAGCGCGAGCAGTACTTC.

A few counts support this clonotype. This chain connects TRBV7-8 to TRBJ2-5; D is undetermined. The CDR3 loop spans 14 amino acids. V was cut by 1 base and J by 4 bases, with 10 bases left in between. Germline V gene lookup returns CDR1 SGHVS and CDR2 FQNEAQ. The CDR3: CASSLVWAGETQYF. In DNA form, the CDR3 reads TGTGCCAGCAGCTTAGTGTGGGCCGGAGAGACCCAGTACTTC.

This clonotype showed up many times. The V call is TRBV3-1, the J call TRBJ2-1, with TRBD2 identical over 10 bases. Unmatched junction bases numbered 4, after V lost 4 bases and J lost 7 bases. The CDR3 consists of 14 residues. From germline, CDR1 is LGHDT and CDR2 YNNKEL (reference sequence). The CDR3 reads CASSPGLAVNEQFF. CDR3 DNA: TGTGCCAGCAGCCCCGGACTAGCGGTAAATGAGCAGTTCTTC.

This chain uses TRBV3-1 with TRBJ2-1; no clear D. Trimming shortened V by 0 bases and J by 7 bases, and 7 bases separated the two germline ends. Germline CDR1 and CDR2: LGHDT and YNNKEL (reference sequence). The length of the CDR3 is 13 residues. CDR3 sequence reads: CASSQEFRNEQFF. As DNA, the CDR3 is TGTGCCAGCAGCCAAGAGTTCCGGAATGAGCAGTTCTTC.

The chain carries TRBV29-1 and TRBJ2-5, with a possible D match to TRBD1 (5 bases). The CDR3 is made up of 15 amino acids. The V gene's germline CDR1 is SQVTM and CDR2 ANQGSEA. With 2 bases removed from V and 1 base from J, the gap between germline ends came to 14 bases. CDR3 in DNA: TGCAGCGTTGAATTTGACAGTTTAATCCAAGAGACCCAGTACTTC. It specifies CSVEFDSLIQETQYF.

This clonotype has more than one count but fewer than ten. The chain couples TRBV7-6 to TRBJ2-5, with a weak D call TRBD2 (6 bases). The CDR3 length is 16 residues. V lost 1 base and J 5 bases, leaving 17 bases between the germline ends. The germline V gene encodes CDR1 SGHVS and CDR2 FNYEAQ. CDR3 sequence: CASSLELSFRGETQYF. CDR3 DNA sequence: TGTGCCAGCAGCTTAGAGTTATCCTTTCGGGGGGAGACCCAGTACTTC.

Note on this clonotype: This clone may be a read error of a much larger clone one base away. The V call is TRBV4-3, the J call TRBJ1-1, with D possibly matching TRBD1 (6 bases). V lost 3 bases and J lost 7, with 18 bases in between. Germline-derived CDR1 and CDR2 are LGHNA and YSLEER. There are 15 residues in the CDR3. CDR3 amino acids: CASSQRAGEVSEAFF. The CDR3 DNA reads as TGCGCCAGCAGCCAGAGGGCAGGGGAGGTCAGTGAAGCTTTCTTT.

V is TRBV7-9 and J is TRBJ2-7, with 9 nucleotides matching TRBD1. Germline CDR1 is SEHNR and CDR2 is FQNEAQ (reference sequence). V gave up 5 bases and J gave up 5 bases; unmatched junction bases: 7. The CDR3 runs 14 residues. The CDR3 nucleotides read TGTGCCAGCAGCCCTGACAGGGGGGACAACGAGCAGTACTTC. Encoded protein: CASSPDRGDNEQYF.

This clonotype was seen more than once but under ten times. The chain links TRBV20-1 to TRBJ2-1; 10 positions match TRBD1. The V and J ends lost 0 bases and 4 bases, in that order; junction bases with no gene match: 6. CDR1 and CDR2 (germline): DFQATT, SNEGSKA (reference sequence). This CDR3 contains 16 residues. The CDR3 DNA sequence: TGCAGTGCTAGAGAGGTTAAGGGACAGGGGTACAATGAGCAGTTCTTC. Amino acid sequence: CSAREVKGQGYNEQFF.

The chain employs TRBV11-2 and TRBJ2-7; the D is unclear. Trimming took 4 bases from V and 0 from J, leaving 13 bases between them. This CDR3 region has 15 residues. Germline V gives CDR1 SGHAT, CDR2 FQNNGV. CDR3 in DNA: TGTGCCAGCAGCTCGGCCCTCAGCGTCTCCTACGAGCAGTACTTC. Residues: CASSSALSVSYEQYF.

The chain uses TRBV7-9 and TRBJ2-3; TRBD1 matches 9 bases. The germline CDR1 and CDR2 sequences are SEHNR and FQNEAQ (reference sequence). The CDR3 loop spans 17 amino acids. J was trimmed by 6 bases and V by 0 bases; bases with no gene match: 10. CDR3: CASSLAGGGTGHDTQYF. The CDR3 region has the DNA TGTGCCAGCAGCTTAGCTGGAGGGGGGACAGGGCATGATACGCAGTATTTT.

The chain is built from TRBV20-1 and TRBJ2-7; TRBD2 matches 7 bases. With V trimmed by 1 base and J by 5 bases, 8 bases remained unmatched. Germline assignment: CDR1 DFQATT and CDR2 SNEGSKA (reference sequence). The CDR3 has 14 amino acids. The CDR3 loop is CSARGGGRGDEQYF. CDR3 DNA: TGCAGTGCTAGAGGGGGGGGGAGGGGCGACGAGCAGTACTTC.

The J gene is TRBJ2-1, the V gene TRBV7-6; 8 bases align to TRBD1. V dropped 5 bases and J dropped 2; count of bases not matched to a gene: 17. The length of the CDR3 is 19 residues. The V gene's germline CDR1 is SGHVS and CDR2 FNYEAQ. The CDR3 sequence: CASSVPINSGTGPYNEQFF. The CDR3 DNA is TGTGCCAGCAGCGTTCCGATAAACTCCGGGACAGGCCCCTACAATGAGCAGTTCTTC.

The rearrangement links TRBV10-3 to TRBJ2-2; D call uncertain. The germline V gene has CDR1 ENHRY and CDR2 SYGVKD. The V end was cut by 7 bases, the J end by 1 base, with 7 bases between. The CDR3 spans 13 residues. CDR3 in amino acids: CAIKDGNTGELFF. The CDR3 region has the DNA TGTGCCATCAAGGACGGGAACACCGGGGAGCTGTTTTTT.

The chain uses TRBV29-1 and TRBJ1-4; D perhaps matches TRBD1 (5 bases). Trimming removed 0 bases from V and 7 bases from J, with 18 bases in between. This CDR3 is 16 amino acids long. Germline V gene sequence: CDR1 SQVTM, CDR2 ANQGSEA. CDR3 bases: TGCAGCGTTGAAGAGCAAAAGGGACCTAGTGGTGAAAAACTGTTTTTT. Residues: CSVEEQKGPSGEKLFF.

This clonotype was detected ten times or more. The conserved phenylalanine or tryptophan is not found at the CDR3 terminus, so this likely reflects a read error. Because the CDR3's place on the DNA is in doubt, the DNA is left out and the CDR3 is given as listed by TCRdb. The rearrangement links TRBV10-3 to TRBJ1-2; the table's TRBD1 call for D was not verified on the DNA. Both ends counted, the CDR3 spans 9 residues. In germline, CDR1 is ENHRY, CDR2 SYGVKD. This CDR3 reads CARIGTEIS.

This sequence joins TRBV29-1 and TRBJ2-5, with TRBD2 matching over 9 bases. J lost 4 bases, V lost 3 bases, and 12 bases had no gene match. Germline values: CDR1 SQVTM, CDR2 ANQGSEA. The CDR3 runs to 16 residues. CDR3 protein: CSVEGWLAGVGETQYF. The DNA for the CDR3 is TGCAGCGTTGAGGGTTGGTTAGCGGGAGTCGGAGAGACCCAGTACTTC.